The following is a TCR beta chain sequence with its context. The antigen is not known. The sample is drawn from a study of cytomegalovirus exposure and HLA in healthy donors. Study results and caveats: In most subjects, TCR beta sequences reportedly gave accurate predictions of HLA-A and HLA-B alleles. Diagnosis of cytomegalovirus status made by the classifier reportedly showed high specificity and sensitivity. For TCR beta chains, V- and J-gene trimming was later linked to a missense DCLRE1C variant.

The CDR3 extends over 13 amino acids. Trimming took off 3 bases at V and 6 bases at J, with 14 bases between the two ends. Germline-derived CDR1 and CDR2 are GTSNPN and SVGIG (reference sequence). The PCR ran on 60 Vbeta and 13 Jbeta primers. Only in-frame clones appear in the TCRdb table, and some are missing; sequencing was by immunoSEQ multiplex PCR. This table has 200,000 or so clones, around 79% appearing once. The chain recombines TRBV30 with TRBJ1-2; D remains ambiguous. Sequencing was performed on PBMCs. This receptor was obtained from a man younger than 30 in good health and CMV-seronegative. CDR3 DNA: TGTGCCTGGAGGATTGGGTCGAGCGATGGCTACACCTTC. It is translated as CAWRIGSSDGYTF.